This T cell receptor beta chain was captured in a study of control samples from healthy donors and cancer patients. The V end was cut by 4 bases, the J end by 10 bases, with 17 bases between. This CDR3 region has 13 residues. Germline lookup yields CDR1 SGHNT and CDR2 YYREEE (reference sequence). Repertoires were generated with immunoSEQ multiplex PCR, while TCRdb's copy carries only in-frame clones and drops some. The sample lists 85,000 to 100,000 clones; over 90% were seen once. The chain couples TRBV5-4 to TRBJ1-1; D is undetermined. The sequence was obtained from a man in his late teens or twenties in good health. The specimen was blood. The CDR3 reads CASSLADKEVAFF. CDR3 sequence (DNA): TGTGCCAGCAGCCTAGCCGATAAAGAAGTAGCTTTCTTT.